Reported below is one T cell receptor (beta chain). The sample is drawn from a study of blood T cell repertoires in COVID-19. The wider study: PBMCs, B-cell-depleted T cells, or T cells were the source of the cDNA or gDNA that made up the material.

TCRdb keeps only in-frame clones here, not all; method: immunoSEQ multiplex PCR. Among more than 200,000 clones listed, approximately 90% were seen once. The TCR was taken from a man older than 75 with acute or convalescent COVID-19. Sequencing input: peripheral blood.

The CDR3 sequence: CAWKRQGGHEQFF. For the CDR3, the DNA is TGTGCCTGGAAGAGACAGGGGGGCCATGAGCAGTTCTTC. The rearrangement uses TRBV30 and TRBJ2-1; 9 bases agree with TRBD1. Trimming cost V 4 bases and J 8 bases; bases outside gene matches: 6. The CDR3 contains 13 residues. Per germline, CDR1 GTSNPN and CDR2 SVGIG (reference sequence).